This T cell receptor (beta chain) emerged from a study of identical twins. General observations from the study: Within twin pairs, the out-of-frame alpha sequences they shared showed excess low generation probability. Models underestimated how often monozygotic twins shared out-of-frame TCR alpha. Conclusions came from cross-sectional statistical analysis, not from following the same donors.

TCRdb reprocessed the 5' RACE reads with MiXCR, giving one entry per CDR3 protein. The sample carries 500,000 or so distinct CDR3 sequences, approximately 15% recorded once. There are 14 residues in the CDR3. V dropped 10 bases and J dropped 4; count of bases not matched to a gene: 11. Germline values: CDR1 WSHSY, CDR2 SAAADI. The table lists this clonotype with a few counts. Its specificity is not known. The sample was also reused in another study, on yellow fever vaccine responses in identical twins.

Sequencing was performed on CD4+ T cells sorted from blood. This clonotype was sampled from a woman aged 18 to 35 in good health. This rearrangement joins TRBV10-2 to TRBJ2-5; the match to TRBD2 covers 8 bases. The CDR3 loop is CATFGGAIPETQYF. CDR3 in DNA: TGCGCCACCTTCGGGGGGGCGATCCCAGAGACCCAGTACTTC.